These T cell receptor beta chains were read from a single sample in a study of cytotoxic CD8 clonotypes in ibrutinib-treated CLL. Assay: immunoSEQ multiplex PCR; the TCRdb copy retains only in-frame clones and omits some. The sample consists of some 50,000 clones, around 73% of them appearing once. The sample consisted of PBMCs, taken after 12 months of ibrutinib treatment. These receptors all come from a human donor with chronic lymphocytic leukemia. Both conserved end residues are part of each CDR3. Fields, in order: V gene, D gene, J gene, clone size, CDR3 DNA, CDR3 protein. The D gene is left open where the match is weak. Only part of the rows carry a size: once, few, many, or a class if the clone is expanded.

TRBV13	TRBD1	TRBJ2-5	.	TGTGCCAGCAGCGCCCGGACAGGGTTAAGCCAAGAGACCCAGTACTTC	CASSARTGLSQETQYF
TRBV5-1	.	TRBJ2-7	.	TGCGCCAGCAGCTTCGACAGCTACGAGCAGTACTTC	CASSFDSYEQYF
TRBV5-1	TRBD1	TRBJ1-6	.	TGCGCCAGCAGCAACACAGGGGCCGGAGAAAATTCACCCCTCCACTTT	CASSNTGAGENSPLHF
TRBV5-1	.	TRBJ2-5	.	TGCGCCAGCAGCTTGGTGGTCCAAGAGACCCAGTACTTC	CASSLVVQETQYF
TRBV10-3	.	TRBJ1-6	.	TGTGCCATAAAACCAGCGGCCTCCTATAATTCACCCCTCCACTTT	CAIKPAASYNSPLHF
TRBV5-1	TRBD2	TRBJ2-7	.	TGCGCCAGCAGCTTGACTAGCGGGATTGTTTACGAGCAGTACTTC	CASSLTSGIVYEQYF
TRBV30	.	TRBJ2-5	.	TGTGCCTGGAGCAAACGAGCGGGCAGAGAGACCCAGTACTTC	CAWSKRAGRETQYF
TRBV19	TRBD1	TRBJ2-7	.	TGTGCCAGTAGTAGAACAGGGGGACGGGGCTCCTACGAGCAGTACTTC	CASSRTGGRGSYEQYF
TRBV11-1	TRBD1	TRBJ2-2	.	TGTGCCAGCAGCTCCGCGACAGGGATCGGGGAGCTGTTTTTT	CASSSATGIGELFF
TRBV6-1	.	TRBJ1-5	.	TGTGCCAGCAGTGAGGTCCCCATCAATCAGCCCCAGCATTTT	CASSEVPINQPQHF
TRBV6-1	.	TRBJ2-7	.	TGTGCCAGCAGGGACATTGGCGAGCAGTACTTC	CASRDIGEQYF
TRBV6-4	.	TRBJ1-5	.	TGTGCCAGCAGTGACTCAGCGGGGAGCAATCAGCCCCAGCATTTT	CASSDSAGSNQPQHF
TRBV30	.	TRBJ1-4	many	TGTGCCTGGAGTGTCCGGGCACCCTATACGCAGAATGAAAAACTGTTTTTT	CAWSVRAPYTQNEKLFF
TRBV28	.	TRBJ2-7	.	TGTGCCAGCAGCCCCCAGGGTCGGCAGTACTTC	CASSPQGRQYF
TRBV6-5	TRBD1	TRBJ1-5	.	TGTGCCAGCAGTTCCCAGGGGGGGCTGGCTCAGCCCCAGCATTTT	CASSSQGGLAQPQHF
TRBV6-5	TRBD1	TRBJ1-2	few	TGTGCCAGCAGCCAAGGGGGCGGGGGATTCTATGGCTACACCTTC	CASSQGGGGFYGYTF
TRBV27	.	TRBJ2-7	few	TGTGCCAGCAGTTGGGTCCCAACCTACGAGCAGTACTTC	CASSWVPTYEQYF
TRBV7-2	.	TRBJ1-6	few	TGTGCCAGCAACCAGCAGGGGATTAATTCACCCCTCCACTTT	CASNQQGINSPLHF
TRBV5-3	.	TRBJ2-7	.	TGTGCCAGAAGCTTGGCCCACGACAGCTACCGGGAGCAGTACTTC	CARSLAHDSYREQYF
TRBV4-1	.	TRBJ1-3	medium-sized	TGCGCCAGCAGCTTACAGGGAAACACCATATATTTT	CASSLQGNTIYF
TRBV5-7	TRBD2	TRBJ2-7	few	TGTGCCAGCAGCCCCGGGAGGGGGTCTCGCGAGCAGTACTTC	CASSPGRGSREQYF
TRBV27	.	TRBJ1-3	.	TGTGCCAGCAGTCCCCGCTCGGGGGAGCACTCTGGAAACACCATATATTTT	CASSPRSGEHSGNTIYF
TRBV5-1	.	TRBJ1-5	.	TGCGCCAGCAGCTTGGAGGGGAACGGGACCAATCAGCCCCAGCATTTT	CASSLEGNGTNQPQHF
TRBV2	.	TRBJ1-1	.	TGTGCCAGCAGTCGTGGACAGCAAACTGAAGCTTTCTTT	CASSRGQQTEAFF
TRBV5-1	.	TRBJ1-1	.	TGCGCCAGCAGCCCCGGGACATTGAACACTGAAGCTTTCTTT	CASSPGTLNTEAFF
TRBV11-2	TRBD1	TRBJ2-7	.	TGTGCCAGCAGCTCCGGGACAGGGCGTACCTACGAGCAGTACTTC	CASSSGTGRTYEQYF
TRBV15	TRBD1	TRBJ1-5	few	TGTGCCACCAGCAGAGACGGACAGGCCGGCGGGAGGCCCCAGCATTTT	CATSRDGQAGGRPQHF
TRBV27	TRBD1	TRBJ2-7	.	TGTGCCAGCAGACCCTGGACAGGGTCGGACGAGCAGTACTTC	CASRPWTGSDEQYF
TRBV27	.	TRBJ2-1	.	TGTGCCAGCAGGACCCCCGGTAGAAATGAGCAGTTCTTC	CASRTPGRNEQFF
TRBV7-3	.	TRBJ2-2	.	TGTGCCAGCAGCTTACTACTAAACACCGGGGAGCTGTTTTTT	CASSLLLNTGELFF
TRBV11-2	TRBD1	TRBJ1-2	few	TGTGCCAGCAGCCCCCAGGGGGACTATGGCTACACCTTC	CASSPQGDYGYTF
TRBV28	.	TRBJ2-3	.	TGTGCCAGCATGGGGGGCTCGCTAGGGTCCGATACGCAGTATTTT	CASMGGSLGSDTQYF
TRBV29-1	.	TRBJ2-7	.	TGCAGCGTTGAGGTCACCTACGAGCAGTACTTC	CSVEVTYEQYF
TRBV7-3	.	TRBJ2-2	.	TGTGCCAGCAGCTTAAAAGTGAACACCGGGGAGCTGTTTTTT	CASSLKVNTGELFF
TRBV25-1	.	TRBJ2-3	.	TGTGCCAGCAGTGAGGGCTTCCTTAGCACAGATACGCAGTATTTT	CASSEGFLSTDTQYF
TRBV11-3	.	TRBJ2-1	.	TGTGCCAGCAGCCTCGGCCGGGCGTCCTACAATGAGCAGTTCTTC	CASSLGRASYNEQFF
TRBV6-4	.	TRBJ2-3	once	TGTGCCAGCAGTGAAGTGGGGGCGTTGGGCACAGATACGCAGTATTTT	CASSEVGALGTDTQYF
TRBV27	.	TRBJ1-1	.	TGTGCCAGCAGTCCCACCCCTTCCTGGTTGAACACTGAAGCTTTCTTT	CASSPTPSWLNTEAFF
TRBV2	.	TRBJ2-1	.	TGTGCCAGCAGTGAACAGGTATACAATGAGCAGTTCTTC	CASSEQVYNEQFF
TRBV29-1	.	TRBJ2-7	.	TGCAGCGTTGAAGGTCGCGATCCCTACGAGCAGTACTTC	CSVEGRDPYEQYF
TRBV10-3	TRBD1	TRBJ2-3	once	TGTGCCATCAGTGAGCAGGGGACAGGGGGGACAGATACGCAGTATTTT	CAISEQGTGGTDTQYF
TRBV19	.	TRBJ2-1	few	TGTGCCAGTAGTATAGATCAGTCTGAAGAGCAGTTCTTC	CASSIDQSEEQFF
TRBV7-2	.	TRBJ2-1	.	TGTGCCAGCAGCTATAGAGATGAGCAGTTCTTC	CASSYRDEQFF
TRBV11-3	.	TRBJ2-7	.	TGTGCCAGCAGCTTACAGCCGAGCTACGAGCAGTACTTC	CASSLQPSYEQYF
TRBV5-1	TRBD1	TRBJ1-2	.	TGCGCCAGCAGCGAACAGGGGAACGGCTACACCTTC	CASSEQGNGYTF
TRBV7-2	TRBD1	TRBJ1-6	few	TGTGCCAGCAGCCATACGACAGGGGGTAGTTCACCCCTCCACTTT	CASSHTTGGSSPLHF
TRBV7-8	.	TRBJ1-2	.	TGTGCCAGCAGCGAACGGACAGCAAGCTATGGCTACACCTTC	CASSERTASYGYTF
TRBV7-2	.	TRBJ2-3	.	TGTGCCAGCAGCCCCCGCACAGATACGCAGTATTTT	CASSPRTDTQYF
TRBV7-9	.	TRBJ2-7	.	TGTGCCAGCAGCAAAGGGGGCAGCGGGACCTACGAGCAGTACTTC	CASSKGGSGTYEQYF